Below, one T cell receptor beta chain is given with its context. The use of a sample-barcoded 5' primer and a J-beta primer mix characterized a second PCR of roughly 6 to 11 cycles. From the 5' RACE reads, TCRdb called clonotypes with MiXCR, one entry per CDR3 protein. This repertoire shows roughly 730,000 distinct CDR3 sequences, roughly three fifths found once; its top ten account for roughly 25%. These data are taken from a study of blood T cells in healthy people across ages. V was pared by 6 bases and J by 3 bases, with 15 bases between. This CDR3 contains 14 residues. The germline gives CDR1 SNHLY, CDR2 FYNNEI.

This receptor was taken from a man aged 40-55 years in good health. This chain joins TRBV2 and TRBJ2-7; the D gene is possibly TRBD2 (6 bases). Sequenced material: blood. The CDR3 nucleotides read TGTGCCAGCAGCGTACCACTAGCCCGCTACGAGCAGTACTTC. This codes for CASSVPLARYEQYF.